Given below is one TCR beta chain in context. This sample was included in a study of T cell responses to AZD1222 COVID-19 vaccine. Here immunoSEQ multiplex PCR was the method, and the copy in TCRdb shows in-frame clones only, minus some. The sample holds 65,000 to 85,000 clones, around four fifths seen once. The CDR3 contains 16 residues. From germline, CDR1 is SGHTA and CDR2 FQGNSA. V was pared by 0 bases and J by 6 bases, with 17 bases between. The chain is built from TRBV7-2 and TRBJ1-2; no definite D call. This specimen was peripheral blood, taken on day 0 of AZD1222 vaccination. This TCR derives from an adult in good health. Here the CDR3 reads CASSLAEGKSGNGYTF. As DNA, the CDR3 is TGTGCCAGCAGCTTAGCTGAGGGTAAATCTGGGAATGGCTACACCTTC. Full variable domain (missing parts from reference TRBV7-2 and TRBJ1-2): GAGVSQSPSNKVTEKGKDVELRCDPISGHTALYWYRQSLGQGLEFLIYFQGNSAPDKSGLPSDRFSAERTGGSVSTLTIQRTQQEDSAVYLCASSLAEGKSGNGYTFGSGTRLTVV.